This record covers a single T cell receptor (beta chain). Its matching antigen is unknown. This sample is drawn from a study of CD8 T cells in ankylosing spondylitis. TCRdb passed the 5' RACE reads through MiXCR, listing each CDR3 protein once. This table has approximately 140,000 distinct CDR3 sequences, roughly 17% appearing once. V lost 5 bases, J lost 0 bases, and 7 bases lay in between. The CDR3 is 13 residues long. Study observations and caveats: Seemingly distinctive of ankylosing spondylitis blood was a TCR beta motif formed by eight highly homologous variants. In peripheral blood, disease-linked CD8+ clones occurred at relatively low frequencies.

This TCR came from a male donor with ankylosing spondylitis. The rearrangement joins TRBV12-3 or TRBV12-4 to TRBJ1-1; no definite D call. The sequenced material came from blood, either unsorted or a sorted T cell fraction (not recorded which). CDR3 sequence: CASSRGMNTEAFF. The CDR3 bases are TGTGCCAGCAGTCGAGGCATGAACACTGAAGCTTTCTTT.